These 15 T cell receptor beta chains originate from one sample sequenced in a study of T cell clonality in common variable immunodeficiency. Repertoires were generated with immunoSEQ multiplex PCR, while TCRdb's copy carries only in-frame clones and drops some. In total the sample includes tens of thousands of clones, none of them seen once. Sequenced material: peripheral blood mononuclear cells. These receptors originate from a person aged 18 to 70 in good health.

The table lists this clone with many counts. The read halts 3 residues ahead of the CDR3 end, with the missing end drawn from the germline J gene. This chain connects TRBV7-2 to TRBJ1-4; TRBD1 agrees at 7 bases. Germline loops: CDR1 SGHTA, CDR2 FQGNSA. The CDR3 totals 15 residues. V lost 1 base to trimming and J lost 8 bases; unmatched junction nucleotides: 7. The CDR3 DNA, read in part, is TGTGCCAGCAGCTTAGGACAGGGCCCGGGAGAAAAA. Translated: CASSLGQGPGEK. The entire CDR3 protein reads CASSLGQGPGEKLFF.

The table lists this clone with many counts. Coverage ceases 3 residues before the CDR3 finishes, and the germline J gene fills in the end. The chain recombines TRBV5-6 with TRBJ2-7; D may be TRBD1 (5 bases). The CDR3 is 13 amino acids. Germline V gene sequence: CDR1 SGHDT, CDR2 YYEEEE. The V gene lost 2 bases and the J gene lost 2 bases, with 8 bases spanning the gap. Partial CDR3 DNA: TGTGCCAGCAGCTTTGGCAGGGCCTACGAG. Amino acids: CASSFGRAYE. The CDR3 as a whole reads CASSFGRAYEQYF.

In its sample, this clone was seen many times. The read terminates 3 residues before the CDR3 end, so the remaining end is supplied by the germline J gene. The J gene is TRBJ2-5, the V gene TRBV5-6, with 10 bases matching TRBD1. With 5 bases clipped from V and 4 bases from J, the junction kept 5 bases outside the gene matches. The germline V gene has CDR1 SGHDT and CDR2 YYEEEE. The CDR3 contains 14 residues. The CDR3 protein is CASSRGTGAETQYF. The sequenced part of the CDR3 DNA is TGTGCCAGCAGTCGGGGGACAGGGGCAGAGACC.

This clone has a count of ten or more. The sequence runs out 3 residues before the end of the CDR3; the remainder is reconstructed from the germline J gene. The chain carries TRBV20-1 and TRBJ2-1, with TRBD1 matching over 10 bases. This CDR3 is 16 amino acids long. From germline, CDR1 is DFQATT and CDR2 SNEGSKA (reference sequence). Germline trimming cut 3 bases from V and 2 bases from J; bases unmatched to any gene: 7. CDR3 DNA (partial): TGCAGTGCTAGTGAGGGACAGGGGTTCGCCTACAATGAG. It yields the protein CSASEGQGFAYNE. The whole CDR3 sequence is CSASEGQGFAYNEQFF.

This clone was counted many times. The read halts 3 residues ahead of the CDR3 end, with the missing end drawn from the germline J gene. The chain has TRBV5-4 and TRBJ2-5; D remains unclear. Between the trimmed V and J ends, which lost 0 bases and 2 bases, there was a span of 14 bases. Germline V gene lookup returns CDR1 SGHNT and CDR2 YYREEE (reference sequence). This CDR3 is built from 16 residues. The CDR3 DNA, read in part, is TGTGCCAGCAGCTTGGTTCACATCACAAAACAAGAGACC. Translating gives CASSLVHITKQET. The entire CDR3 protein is CASSLVHITKQETQYF.

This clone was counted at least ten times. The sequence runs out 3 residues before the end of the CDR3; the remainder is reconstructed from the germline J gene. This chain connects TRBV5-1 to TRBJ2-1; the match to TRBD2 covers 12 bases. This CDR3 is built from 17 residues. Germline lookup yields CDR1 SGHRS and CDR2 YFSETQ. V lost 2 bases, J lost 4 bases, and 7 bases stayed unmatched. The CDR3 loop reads CASSFRTSGTPYNEQFF. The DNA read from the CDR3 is TGCGCCAGCAGCTTTCGGACTAGCGGGACGCCGTACAATGAG.

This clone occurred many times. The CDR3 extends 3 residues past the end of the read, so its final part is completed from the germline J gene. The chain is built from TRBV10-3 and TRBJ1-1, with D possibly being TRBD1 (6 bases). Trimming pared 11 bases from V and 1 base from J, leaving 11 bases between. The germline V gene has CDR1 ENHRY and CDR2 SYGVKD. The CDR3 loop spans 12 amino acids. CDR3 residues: CAVRGQNTEAFF. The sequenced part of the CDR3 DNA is TGTGCCGTAAGGGGACAGAACACTGAA.

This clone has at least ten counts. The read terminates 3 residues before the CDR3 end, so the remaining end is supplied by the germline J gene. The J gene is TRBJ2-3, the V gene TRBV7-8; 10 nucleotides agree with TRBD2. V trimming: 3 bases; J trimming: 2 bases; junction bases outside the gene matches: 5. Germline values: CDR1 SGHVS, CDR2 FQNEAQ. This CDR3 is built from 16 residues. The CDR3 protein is CASSFGLAEITDTQYF. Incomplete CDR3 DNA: TGTGCCAGCAGCTTTGGACTAGCGGAAATCACAGATACG.

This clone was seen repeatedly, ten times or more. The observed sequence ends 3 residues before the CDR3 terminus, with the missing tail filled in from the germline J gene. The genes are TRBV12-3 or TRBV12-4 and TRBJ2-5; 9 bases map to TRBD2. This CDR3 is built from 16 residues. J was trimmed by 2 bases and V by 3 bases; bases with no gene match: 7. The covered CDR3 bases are TGTGCCAGCAGTTTGGGGCCTAGCGGGATTCAAGAGACC. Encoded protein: CASSLGPSGIQET. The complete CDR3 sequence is CASSLGPSGIQETQYF.

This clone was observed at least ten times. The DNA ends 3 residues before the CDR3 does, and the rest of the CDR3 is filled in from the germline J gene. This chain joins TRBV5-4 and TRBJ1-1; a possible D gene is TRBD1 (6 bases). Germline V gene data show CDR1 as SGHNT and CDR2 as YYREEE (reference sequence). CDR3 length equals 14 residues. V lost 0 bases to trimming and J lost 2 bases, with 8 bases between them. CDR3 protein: CASSLAGGNTEAFF. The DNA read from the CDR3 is TGTGCCAGCAGCTTGGCGGGGGGCAACACTGAA. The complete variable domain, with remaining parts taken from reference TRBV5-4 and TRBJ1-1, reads ETGVTQSPTHLIKTRGQQVTLRCSSQSGHNTVSWYQQALGQGPQFIFQYYREEENGRGNFPPRFSGLQFPNYSSELNVNALELDDSALYLCASSLAGGNTEAFFGQGTRLTVV.

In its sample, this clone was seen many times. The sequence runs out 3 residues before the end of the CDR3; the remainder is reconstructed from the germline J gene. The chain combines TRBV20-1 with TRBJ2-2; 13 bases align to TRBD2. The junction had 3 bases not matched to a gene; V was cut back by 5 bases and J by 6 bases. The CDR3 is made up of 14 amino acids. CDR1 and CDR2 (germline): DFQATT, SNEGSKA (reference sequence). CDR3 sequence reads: CSAVGLAGAGELFF. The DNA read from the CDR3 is TGCAGTGCTGTCGGACTAGCGGGAGCCGGGGAG.

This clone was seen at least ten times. The CDR3 sequence is CASSLGQSTGELFF. The sequenced part of the CDR3 DNA is TGCGCCAGCAGCTTGGGACAGAGCACCGGGGAG. This sequence joins TRBV5-1 and TRBJ2-2, with D possibly matching TRBD1 (5 bases). The read ends 3 residues early relative to the CDR3; the germline J gene fills the gap. The ends were cut back, 0 bases at V and 4 bases at J, with 7 bases in the middle. This CDR3 is 14 amino acids long. Germline V gene lookup returns CDR1 SGHRS and CDR2 YFSETQ.

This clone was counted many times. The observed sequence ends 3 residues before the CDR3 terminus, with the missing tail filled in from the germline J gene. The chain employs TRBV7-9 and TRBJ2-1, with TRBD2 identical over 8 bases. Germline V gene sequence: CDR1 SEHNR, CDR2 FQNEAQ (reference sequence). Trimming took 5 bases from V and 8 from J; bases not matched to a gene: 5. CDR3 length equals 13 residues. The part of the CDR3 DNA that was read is TGTGCCAGCAGCCTACTGCGGGGGGATGAG. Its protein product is CASSLLRGDE. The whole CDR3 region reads CASSLLRGDEQFF.

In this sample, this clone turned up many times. The CDR3 loop is CASSFKGTGEGNEQFF. Incomplete CDR3 DNA: TGTGCCAGCAGTTTTAAAGGGACAGGGGAGGGCAATGAG. J is TRBJ2-1 and V is TRBV12-3 or TRBV12-4; 10 bases agree with TRBD1. The read ends 3 residues shy of where the CDR3 ends; the end is completed using the germline J gene. The CDR3 sequence is 16 residues long. The trim removed 3 bases at V and 6 bases at J, leaving 8 bases unmatched.

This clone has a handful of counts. Incomplete CDR3 DNA: TGTGCCAGCTCACCGGTCGACAGGGGGCTTCAGCCC. The encoded protein is CASSPVDRGLQP. The entire CDR3 protein is CASSPVDRGLQPQHF. The chain uses TRBV18 and TRBJ1-5, with TRBD1 matching 10 bases. The read falls 3 residues short of the CDR3 end, and the missing part is taken from the germline J gene. Looked up from germline, CDR1 is KGHSH and CDR2 is LQKENI. This CDR3 is 15 amino acids long. V lost 3 bases to trimming and J lost 6 bases; unmatched junction nucleotides: 5.